Below are 12 T cell receptor beta chains sequenced from a single sample in a study of cytomegalovirus exposure and HLA in healthy donors. 13 Jbeta primers and 60 Vbeta primers were used for the PCR. Assay used: immunoSEQ multiplex PCR; TCRdb lists only in-frame clones, some missing. The sample yields 130,000 to 150,000 clones, about 78% seen once. Material for sequencing was PBMCs. Source of these receptors: a male donor in good health and CMV-seronegative.

V is TRBV5-1 and J is TRBJ2-7; D unresolved. This CDR3 is built from 14 residues. CDR1 is SGHRS and CDR2 is YFSETQ in the germline V gene. V lost 2 bases to trimming and J lost 3 bases, with 12 bases between them. CDR3 sequence reads: CASSFHASLYEQYF. The CDR3 nucleotides are TGCGCCAGCAGCTTTCATGCTTCACTCTACGAGCAGTACTTC.

The chain carries TRBV19 and TRBJ1-1, with TRBD1 matching over 8 bases. CDR1 LNHDA and CDR2 SQIVND come from the germline V gene (reference sequence). The CDR3 consists of 14 residues. V lost 7 bases, J lost 0 bases, and 4 bases stayed unmatched. CDR3: CASNRQGMNTEAFF. In nucleotides, the CDR3 is TGTGCCAGTAACCGACAGGGGATGAACACTGAAGCTTTCTTT.

This clone has just one count. The chain couples TRBV9 to TRBJ1-2; tentative D call: TRBD1 (6 bases). The CDR3 length is 15 residues. The germline V gene encodes CDR1 SGDLS and CDR2 YYNGEE. The V end lost 4 bases, the J end lost 6 bases, and 19 bases lay between the germline ends. The CDR3 region has the DNA TGTGCCAGCAGCTCTGGGGGCCCTGTACGGAATGGCTACACCTTC. Its protein is CASSSGGPVRNGYTF.

V and J are TRBV4-2 and TRBJ2-1; 8 bases map to TRBD1. The CDR3 is made up of 16 amino acids. J gave up 5 bases and V 0 bases, and 6 bases lay outside the gene matches. The germline CDR1 and CDR2 sequences are LGHNA and YNFKEQ. The CDR3 spells CASSQDRQGADNEQFF. The CDR3 region has the DNA TGTGCCAGCAGCCAAGATAGGCAGGGGGCTGACAATGAGCAGTTCTTC.

The V gene is TRBV6-5, the J gene TRBJ1-1, with a tentative D call TRBD1 (5 bases). The CDR3 has 14 amino acids. V was shortened by 5 bases and J by 7 bases, with 17 bases between the two germline ends. Germline V gives CDR1 MNHEY, CDR2 SVGAGI. CDR3 sequence: CASSRQLVSVEAFF. CDR3 nucleotide sequence: TGTGCCAGCAGTAGACAGCTTGTTTCGGTTGAAGCTTTCTTT.

The rearrangement uses TRBV6-6 and TRBJ1-2; 8 positions agree with TRBD1. CDR3 length equals 14 residues. Germline CDR1 reads MNHNY; CDR2 reads SVGAGI (reference sequence). V lost 6 bases and J lost 0; bases outside the gene matches: 3. CDR3 region: CASSLTGANYGYTF. The CDR3 nucleotides read TGTGCCAGCAGCCTGACAGGGGCTAACTATGGCTACACCTTC.

The rearrangement links TRBV11-2 to TRBJ2-1, with TRBD2 identical over 7 bases. Germline V lookup: CDR1 SGHAT, CDR2 FQNNGV. Trimming at V came to 1 base and at J to 0 bases, leaving 9 bases not matched to a gene. CDR3 length: 18 amino acids. The CDR3 reads CASSLGWASGSSYNEQFF. In nucleotides, the CDR3 is TGTGCCAGCAGCTTAGGGTGGGCTAGCGGTAGCTCCTACAATGAGCAGTTCTTC.

V gene TRBV27 combines with J gene TRBJ2-1; no clear D gene. CDR1 MNHEY and CDR2 SMNVEV come from the germline V gene (reference sequence). The CDR3 length is 13 residues. Trimming stripped 4 bases from V and 4 bases from J, with 8 bases between. The CDR3 spells CASSSWPYNEQFF. The CDR3 nucleotides read TGTGCCAGCAGTTCGTGGCCGTACAATGAGCAGTTCTTC.

This chain uses TRBV5-1 with TRBJ1-1; TRBD1 matches 7 bases. Trimming cost V 3 bases and J 0 bases; bases outside gene matches: 2. The CDR3 spans 14 residues. The V gene's germline CDR1 is SGHRS and CDR2 YFSETQ. The CDR3 sequence is CASSSTGVNTEAFF. CDR3 nucleotides: TGCGCCAGCAGCTCCACAGGGGTGAACACTGAAGCTTTCTTT.

The chain recombines TRBV6-5 with TRBJ2-7; 10 nucleotides align to TRBD1. The CDR3 has 13 amino acids. CDR1 and CDR2 from the germline V gene are MNHEY and SVGAGI. V gave up 8 bases and J gave up 4 bases; unmatched junction bases: 5. CDR3 protein: CASQDRGRYEQYF. CDR3 bases: TGTGCCAGCCAGGACAGGGGGAGGTACGAGCAGTACTTC.

The chain links TRBV15 to TRBJ2-2, with D possibly TRBD2 on 5 matching bases. Deletions cut 0 bases from V and 0 bases from J, with 11 bases between. The CDR3 is 17 amino acids. Germline V gene data show CDR1 as LNHNV and CDR2 as YYDKDF (reference sequence). The CDR3 sequence: CATSRERGLPNTGELFF. CDR3 nucleotides: TGTGCCACCAGCAGAGAACGAGGGCTACCGAACACCGGGGAGCTGTTTTTT.

This clone has only a few counts. The J gene is TRBJ2-5, the V gene TRBV7-3; 8 bases match TRBD2. Losses at the gene ends were 4 bases for V and 7 bases for J; bases not matched to a gene: 8. The CDR3 spans 14 residues. Germline-derived CDR1 and CDR2 are SGHTA and FQGTGA. The CDR3 is CASSSGGTRGTQYF. DNA for the CDR3: TGTGCCAGCAGCTCAGGCGGGACTAGAGGGACCCAGTACTTC.